This is a list of T cell receptor beta chains from one sample in a study of beta chain features in type 1 diabetes. The method was immunoSEQ multiplex PCR; TCRdb's version includes in-frame clones alone and lacks a portion of them. The data contain about 710,000 clones, 11% to 15% of them singletons. The specimen sequenced was naive CD4+ T cells from blood. The origin of the receptors is a man in his late teens or twenties with type 1 diabetes. The CDR3 runs from the conserved cysteine through the conserved F or W. A D gene is named only where the DNA matches it firmly. Clone size, where shown, is once, few, many, or a class for clones that have expanded.

V,size,J,D,DNA,CDR3
TRBV18,few,TRBJ1-1,NA,TGTGCCAGCTCACCTGGGATGAACACTGAAGCTTTCTTT,CASSPGMNTEAFF
TRBV6-5,NA,TRBJ1-5,NA,TGTGCCAGCAGTTTCAGGGACCAGCCCCAGCATTTT,CASSFRDQPQHF
TRBV30,NA,TRBJ2-7,NA,TGTGCCTGGAGTGTAGGGGGGACTATGTACGAGCAGTACTTC,CAWSVGGTMYEQYF
TRBV7-9,NA,TRBJ1-1,NA,TGTGCCAGCAGTCTCCCCTCGCCCACTGAAGCTTTCTTT,CASSLPSPTEAFF
TRBV7-9,few,TRBJ1-2,NA,TGTGCCAGCAGCCAAACCTCTGGGGCACTCTCTAGGTATGGCTACACCTTC,CASSQTSGALSRYGYTF
TRBV27,NA,TRBJ1-2,TRBD1,TGTGCCAGCAGTCCTGGACAGGGGAACTATGGCTACACCTTC,CASSPGQGNYGYTF
TRBV29-1,few,TRBJ1-1,TRBD1,TGCAGCTCTTACCCCTCCGGGACAGGGGGCATAGAAGCTTTCTTT,CSSYPSGTGGIEAFF
TRBV2,few,TRBJ2-3,NA,TGTGCCAGCAGTCTTGGGCGTACAGATACGCAGTATTTT,CASSLGRTDTQYF
TRBV10-3,NA,TRBJ2-3,NA,TGTGCCATCAGCGCAGGGGCCACAGATACGCAGTATTTT,CAISAGATDTQYF
TRBV27,NA,TRBJ2-2,NA,TGTGCCAGCAGTAGCCCAGGACTATGGAACACCGGGGAGCTGTTTTTT,CASSSPGLWNTGELFF
TRBV10-3,few,TRBJ1-1,NA,TGTGCCATCAGTGAGTCCCGGGAGCCGAACACTGAAGCTTTCTTT,CAISESREPNTEAFF
TRBV5-5,NA,TRBJ2-5,NA,TGTGCCAGCAGCTTCTCGGACATACAAGAGACCCAGTACTTC,CASSFSDIQETQYF
TRBV28,NA,TRBJ2-5,NA,TGTGCCAGCAGTTCCTCCCCACGAGAGACCCAGTACTTC,CASSSSPRETQYF
TRBV7-9,NA,TRBJ2-1,TRBD2,TGTGCCAGCAGCTTGTGGCGGGAGGACCCTTGGGATGAGCAGTTCTTC,CASSLWREDPWDEQFF
TRBV7-2,NA,TRBJ1-3,NA,TGTGCCAGCAGTCCCCAGCCCCCGGGAAGCTCTGGAAACACCATATATTTT,CASSPQPPGSSGNTIYF